The 30 T cell receptor beta chains below were found in one sample sequenced in a study of untreated major depressive disorder. Study findings and constraints: Depressed patients' CD4+ T cells carried increased TRBV05-01 (Vbeta 5.1) usage versus control CD4+ T cells.

Clones were sequenced by immunoSEQ multiplex PCR, and TCRdb holds only the in-frame ones, with some missing. The table shows 17,000 or so clones, with 92% occurring only once. No antigens are known for them. The specimen sequenced was CD4+ T cells from PBMCs. The origin of the receptors is a woman between 35 and 50 years old with major depressive disorder.

V is TRBV4-1 and J is TRBJ1-5; the D is unclear. The CDR3 consists of 13 residues. The germline V gene encodes CDR1 MGHRA and CDR2 YSYEKL. V lost 2 bases to trimming and J lost 9 bases, with 11 bases between them. CDR3: CASSQPGGGPQHF. CDR3 nucleotide sequence: TGCGCCAGCAGCCAACCCGGTGGCGGGCCCCAGCATTTT.

This clone was found once. The V and J genes are TRBV6-1 and TRBJ2-2, with 8 bases lining up with TRBD2. V shed 8 bases and J 6 bases; nucleotides not matched to a gene: 11. The CDR3 runs 15 residues. Germline V gene sequence: CDR1 MNHNS, CDR2 SASEGT. The CDR3 DNA is TGTGCCAGCGTGACGGGGGGGCATCGATCCGGGGAGCTGTTTTTT. It specifies CASVTGGHRSGELFF.

The J gene is TRBJ1-5, the V gene TRBV5-6; no firm D call. The CDR3 is made up of 17 amino acids. V was cut by 1 base and J by 0 bases, with 14 bases left in between. The germline CDR1 and CDR2 sequences are SGHDT and YYEEEE. CDR3 protein: CASSLFRGVNSNQPQHF. CDR3 coding DNA: TGTGCCAGCAGCTTGTTTCGCGGTGTTAATAGCAATCAGCCCCAGCATTTT.

This clone was counted only a few times. The gene calls are TRBV6-5 and TRBJ1-2; tentative D call: TRBD1 (6 bases). Between the trimmed V and J ends, which lost 6 bases and 4 bases, there was a span of 15 bases. Germline values: CDR1 MNHEY, CDR2 SVGAGI. The CDR3 contains 14 residues. The CDR3 loop reads CASRTGGGGYGYTF. The DNA for the CDR3 is TGTGCCAGCAGGACGGGAGGAGGGGGCTATGGCTACACCTTC.

The V call is TRBV2, the J call TRBJ2-7; D remains ambiguous. The CDR3 sequence is 14 residues long. Germline CDR1 SNHLY, CDR2 FYNNEI. V was shortened by 3 bases and J by 4 bases, with 13 bases between the two germline ends. This chain's CDR3 is CASSDQRQSYEQYF. CDR3 nucleotide sequence: TGTGCCAGCAGTGACCAGAGGCAGTCTTACGAGCAGTACTTC.

This sequence joins TRBV5-1 and TRBJ1-5; D not resolved. This CDR3 spans 14 amino acids. V lost 0 bases, J lost 4 bases, and 8 bases lay in between. Germline-derived CDR1 and CDR2 are SGHRS and YFSETQ. The CDR3 spells CASSLGTINQPQHF. CDR3 bases: TGCGCCAGCAGCTTGGGGACGATAAATCAGCCCCAGCATTTT.

This clone appeared once. This rearrangement joins TRBV5-1 to TRBJ2-7; D not resolved. Trimming left V 0 bases short and J 1 base short, with 5 bases between. Germline V gene data show CDR1 as SGHRS and CDR2 as YFSETQ. The CDR3 sequence is 13 residues long. The CDR3 DNA reads as TGCGCCAGCAGCTTGGACGGATCCTACGAGCAGTACTTC. This gives the protein CASSLDGSYEQYF. Full variable domain (missing parts from reference TRBV5-1 and TRBJ2-7): KAGVTQTPRYLIKTRGQQVTLSCSPISGHRSVSWYQQTPGQGLQFLFEYFSETQRNKGNFPGRFSGRQFSNSRSEMNVSTLELGDSALYLCASSLDGSYEQYFGPGTRLTVT.

This clone was detected once. The V and J genes are TRBV5-4 and TRBJ2-5; 10 bases agree with TRBD2. CDR1 SGHNT and CDR2 YYREEE come from the germline V gene (reference sequence). The CDR3 extends over 16 amino acids. With V trimmed by 0 bases and J by 5 bases, 7 bases remained unmatched. CDR3 amino acids: CASSLGASGSFETQYF. Written as DNA, the CDR3 is TGTGCCAGCAGCTTGGGGGCTAGCGGGAGTTTTGAGACCCAGTACTTC.

The V call is TRBV19, the J call TRBJ1-2, with a weak D call TRBD1 (5 bases). V dropped 3 bases and J dropped 3 bases, with 14 bases sitting between them. The CDR3 length is 15 residues. The germline V gene has CDR1 LNHDA and CDR2 SQIVND (reference sequence). CDR3 sequence (DNA): TGTGCCAGTAGTATCCCTAGGGGTGCGGACTATGGCTACACCTTC. Translated: CASSIPRGADYGYTF.

The gene calls are TRBV7-2 and TRBJ1-6; TRBD1 agrees at 7 bases. Per germline, CDR1 SGHTA and CDR2 FQGNSA. V trimming: 5 bases; J trimming: 0 bases; junction bases outside the gene matches: 7. This CDR3 spans 17 amino acids. The CDR3 DNA sequence: TGTGCCAGCAGCCATGGGACAGTGAGCTCCTATAATTCACCCCTCCACTTT. It codes for CASSHGTVSSYNSPLHF.

The chain couples TRBV7-8 to TRBJ1-4; D not resolved. From germline, CDR1 is SGHVS and CDR2 FQNEAQ. Trimming shortened V by 5 bases and J by 8 bases, and 12 bases separated the two germline ends. The CDR3 runs 13 residues. The CDR3: CASSATNGEKLFF. Here the CDR3 DNA reads TGTGCCAGCAGCGCAACAAATGGAGAAAAACTGTTTTTT.

The rearrangement links TRBV7-3 to TRBJ1-3; D is undetermined. The V gene lost 1 base and the J gene lost 4 bases, with 5 bases spanning the gap. The CDR3 covers 13 residues. CDR1 is SGHTA, CDR2 FQGTGA, per germline. The CDR3 region has the DNA TGTGCCAGCAGCTTAAAACCCGGAAACACCATATATTTT. As protein: CASSLKPGNTIYF.

This chain links TRBV4-1 with TRBJ2-3; no clear D gene. The CDR3 length is 18 residues. CDR1 and CDR2 (germline): MGHRA, YSYEKL. V lost 1 base and J lost 4, with 21 bases in between. CDR3 region: CASSQGSFQGPYADTQYF. The CDR3 nucleotides read TGCGCCAGCAGCCAAGGCTCTTTCCAAGGGCCGTACGCAGATACGCAGTATTTT.

The chain joins TRBV4-1 to TRBJ1-4; a weak D match, TRBD1 (6 bases). Trimming took off 6 bases at V and 7 bases at J, with 12 bases between the two ends. From germline, CDR1 is MGHRA and CDR2 YSYEKL. The CDR3 is 13 residues long. The CDR3: CASRKQGIEKLFF. CDR3 DNA sequence: TGCGCCAGCAGGAAACAGGGTATTGAAAAACTGTTTTTT.

The CDR3 coding sequence is TGCGCCAGCAGCCAAGGGGGACAGCGGACGGTCCACGAGCAGTACTTC. Translating it yields CASSQGGQRTVHEQYF. The gene calls are TRBV4-1 and TRBJ2-7; TRBD1 aligns across 7 bases. Losses at the gene ends were 1 base for V and 5 bases for J; bases not matched to a gene: 11. The CDR3 totals 16 residues. Germline V CDR1 and CDR2: MGHRA, YSYEKL.

The genes are TRBV2 and TRBJ1-5, with D perhaps TRBD1 (5 bases). V was pared by 11 bases and J by 0 bases, with 11 bases between. Germline values: CDR1 SNHLY, CDR2 FYNNEI. CDR3 length: 13 amino acids. The CDR3 DNA reads TGTGCCGGGGGGAAGGTTAGCAATCAGCCCCAGCATTTT. Protein sequence: CAGGKVSNQPQHF.

The V gene is TRBV7-2, the J gene TRBJ1-1; no clear D. Trimming left V 5 bases short and J 1 base short, with 8 bases between. This CDR3 is 13 amino acids long. Germline V gives CDR1 SGHTA, CDR2 FQGNSA. Here the CDR3 reads CASSLQRNTEAFF. The CDR3 bases are TGTGCCAGCAGCCTCCAGAGGAACACTGAAGCTTTCTTT. Complete variable domain (other parts from reference TRBV7-2 and TRBJ1-1): GAGVSQSPSNKVTEKGKDVELRCDPISGHTALYWYRQSLGQGLEFLIYFQGNSAPDKSGLPSDRFSAERTGGSVSTLTIQRTQQEDSAVYLCASSLQRNTEAFFGQGTRLTVV.

This chain uses TRBV10-2 with TRBJ1-2, with 10 bases lining up with TRBD1. CDR1 and CDR2 (germline): WSHSY, SAAADI. This CDR3 is built from 13 residues. V gave up 6 bases and J gave up 6 bases; unmatched junction bases: 4. The CDR3 bases are TGCGCCAGCAGAGCCGGGACAGGGGATGGCTACACCTTC. As protein: CASRAGTGDGYTF.

The chain joins TRBV6-1 to TRBJ1-1, with TRBD1 as a possible D gene (5 bases). The length of the CDR3 is 16 residues. Trimming took off 2 bases at V and 6 bases at J, with 19 bases between the two ends. In germline, CDR1 is MNHNS, CDR2 SASEGT. The CDR3 DNA is TGTGCCAGCAGTGAACCACCACGGGGCCTTAAGCCTGAAGCTTTCTTT. This encodes CASSEPPRGLKPEAFF.

The CDR3 protein is CASSLEAAYYGYTF. The CDR3, as DNA: TGCGCCAGCAGCTTGGAGGCAGCCTACTATGGCTACACCTTC. The chain employs TRBV5-1 and TRBJ1-2; D unresolved. The CDR3 totals 14 residues. Germline V CDR1 and CDR2: SGHRS, YFSETQ. V lost 0 bases and J lost 3, with 9 bases in between.

This chain uses TRBV27 with TRBJ2-2; D gene unclear. The CDR3 is 8 residues long. CDR1 and CDR2 (germline): MNHEY, SMNVEV (reference sequence). CDR3 region: CETWELFF. The CDR3 DNA reads TGTGAGACCTGGGAGCTGTTTTTT.

This clone was counted a single time. CDR3 in DNA: TGTGCCAGCAGCTCCGGCAGCTCAGGTGAAGCTTTCTTT. It encodes CASSSGSSGEAFF. The chain has TRBV7-3 and TRBJ1-1; D remains unclear. In germline, CDR1 is SGHTA, CDR2 FQGTGA. The V end was cut by 4 bases, the J end by 7 bases, with 13 bases between. CDR3 length: 13 residues. Together with reference TRBV7-3 and TRBJ1-1, the CDR3 gives the full variable domain: GAGVSQTPSNKVTEKGKYVELRCDPISGHTALYWYRQSLGQGPEFLIYFQGTGAADDSGLPNDRFFAVRPEGSVSTLKIQRTERGDSAVYLCASSSGSSGEAFFGQGTRLTVV.

V usage is TRBV6-1 and J usage is TRBJ1-3; TRBD1 matches 9 bases. There are 12 residues in the CDR3. V dropped 11 bases and J dropped 9; count of bases not matched to a gene: 8. CDR1 and CDR2 (germline): MNHNS, SASEGT. CDR3 residues: CASGTGWSTIYF. The CDR3 region has the DNA TGTGCCTCGGGGACAGGGTGGAGCACCATATATTTT.

The chain couples TRBV6-4 to TRBJ2-1, with 10 bases that match TRBD1. In germline, CDR1 is MRHNA, CDR2 SNTAGT. V dropped 4 bases and J dropped 5; count of bases not matched to a gene: 8. The CDR3 runs 16 residues. The CDR3 loop reads CASSVRLGTGDNEQFF. In DNA form, the CDR3 reads TGTGCCAGCAGTGTCCGGTTGGGGACAGGGGACAATGAGCAGTTCTTC.

The rearrangement links TRBV30 to TRBJ1-2; 7 bases line up with TRBD1. The CDR3 contains 14 residues. The V gene end was trimmed by 4 bases and the J gene end by 4 bases; junction bases not matched to a gene: 9. Per germline, CDR1 GTSNPN and CDR2 SVGIG (reference sequence). This CDR3 reads CAWNRQGGGYGYTF. CDR3 DNA: TGTGCCTGGAACCGACAGGGAGGGGGCTATGGCTACACCTTC.

V and J are TRBV5-1 and TRBJ2-5; tentative D call: TRBD1 (5 bases). V was pared by 4 bases and J by 5 bases, with 12 bases between. Germline V gene sequence: CDR1 SGHRS, CDR2 YFSETQ. This CDR3 spans 13 amino acids. This CDR3 is CASSPPGIETQYF. The CDR3, as DNA: TGCGCCAGCAGCCCCCCAGGGATCGAGACCCAGTACTTC.

CDR3 sequence (DNA): TGTGCCATCAGTGAGTCGGTAGGGGGCTCGATTGGAAACACCATATATTTT. As protein: CAISESVGGSIGNTIYF. The chain carries TRBV10-3 and TRBJ1-3; the match to TRBD1 covers 7 bases. Germline V lookup: CDR1 ENHRY, CDR2 SYGVKD. Germline trimming cut 0 bases from V and 3 bases from J; bases unmatched to any gene: 8. The CDR3 has 17 residues.

The chain uses TRBV30 and TRBJ1-5; D unresolved. CDR3 length: 13 amino acids. The germline CDR1 and CDR2 sequences are GTSNPN and SVGIG (reference sequence). The V end was cut by 0 bases, the J end by 0 bases, with 3 bases between. The CDR3 region is CAWSVYSNQPQHF. Here the CDR3 DNA reads TGTGCCTGGAGTGTATATAGCAATCAGCCCCAGCATTTT.

This chain uses TRBV6-4 with TRBJ1-2; the D gene is possibly TRBD1 (5 bases). The V gene's germline CDR1 is MRHNA and CDR2 SNTAGT. This CDR3 comprises 17 residues. Trimming removed 0 bases at V and 0 bases at J, with 14 bases between. CDR3 protein: CASSDSFETDTNYGYTF. The CDR3 DNA follows: TGTGCCAGCAGTGACTCTTTTGAGACAGACACTAACTATGGCTACACCTTC.

The J gene is TRBJ1-5, the V gene TRBV27, with 7 bases that match TRBD1. V lost 5 bases, J lost 3 bases, and 7 bases stayed unmatched. Germline values: CDR1 MNHEY, CDR2 SMNVEV (reference sequence). CDR3 length equals 15 residues. CDR3 residues: CASSVITGDNQPQHF. DNA of the CDR3: TGTGCCAGCAGTGTTATTACAGGGGACAATCAGCCCCAGCATTTT.